The rows below give T cell receptor beta chains drawn from one sample of a study of regulatory T cells in long-lasting Graves disease. TCRdb re-analysed the multiplex PCR reads in MiXCR, keeping a single row per CDR3 protein. The repertoire includes roughly 400,000 distinct CDR3 sequences, about 15% of them detected once, and over 7% sits in the top ten. The same sample was also used in a study of T cells in Graves' hyperthyroidism and ophthalmopathy.

The sequenced sample was peripheral blood mononuclear cells (PBMCs), obtained at new diagnosis, from a patient treated with antithyroid drugs. These receptors originate from a woman aged 40 to 50 with Graves disease. Each CDR3 is given with its conserved first and last residue. Each record gives: CDR3 protein, CDR3 DNA, J gene, V gene, D gene, clone size. The D gene is left open where the match is weak. Not every row has a clone size; where given, it reads once, few, many or a size class.

cdr3_aa: CATSRDEQTQYF
cdr3_nt: TGTGCCACCAGCAGAGATGAGCAGACCCAGTACTTC
j_call: TRBJ2-5
v_call: TRBV15
d_call: .
clone_size: many

cdr3_aa: CASSFFFTSGIQETQYF
cdr3_nt: TGTGCCAGCAGCTTCTTTTTTACTAGCGGGATCCAAGAGACCCAGTACTTC
j_call: TRBJ2-5
v_call: TRBV7-9
d_call: TRBD2
clone_size: many

cdr3_aa: CASSQDGTTTSF
cdr3_nt: TGTGCCAGCAGCCAAGACGGGACAACCACCTCCTTC
j_call: TRBJ2-1
v_call: TRBV3-1
d_call: .
clone_size: .

cdr3_aa: CASSTGAFNLGGQETQYF
cdr3_nt: TGTGCCAGCAGCACGGGGGCCTTCAACTTGGGGGGCCAAGAGACCCAGTACTTC
j_call: TRBJ2-5
v_call: TRBV7-6
d_call: .
clone_size: many

cdr3_aa: CASSPRRTGGNYGYTF
cdr3_nt: TGTGCCAGCAGTCCTCGACGGACAGGGGGGAACTATGGCTACACCTTC
j_call: TRBJ1-2
v_call: TRBV6-2/TRBV6-3
d_call: TRBD1
clone_size: .

cdr3_aa: CATSGQGTSGRSDTQYF
cdr3_nt: TGTGCCACCAGTGGCCAGGGGACTAGCGGGAGATCAGATACGCAGTATTTT
j_call: TRBJ2-3
v_call: TRBV24-1
d_call: TRBD2
clone_size: many

cdr3_aa: CASSSTGQGGNQPQHF
cdr3_nt: TGTGCCAGCAGCTCCACTGGACAGGGAGGGAATCAGCCCCAGCATTTT
j_call: TRBJ1-5
v_call: TRBV7-9
d_call: TRBD1
clone_size: many

cdr3_aa: CASSLLRTHNNEQFF
cdr3_nt: TGTGCCAGCAGTTTACTCCGGACACATAACAATGAGCAGTTCTTC
j_call: TRBJ2-1
v_call: TRBV12-3/TRBV12-4
d_call: .
clone_size: many

cdr3_aa: CAISESAGTSGRIRGEQYF
cdr3_nt: TGTGCCATCAGTGAGTCTGCGGGGACTAGCGGGAGGATAAGAGGCGAGCAGTACTTC
j_call: TRBJ2-7
v_call: TRBV10-3
d_call: TRBD2
clone_size: .

cdr3_aa: CSARSHPAWGSRTDTQYF
cdr3_nt: TGCAGTGCTAGATCACATCCCGCGTGGGGGAGTCGCACAGATACGCAGTATTTT
j_call: TRBJ2-3
v_call: TRBV20-1
d_call: .
clone_size: many

cdr3_aa: CASSTFLLAEQYEQYF
cdr3_nt: TGTGCCAGCAGTACCTTCTTACTAGCGGAGCAGTACGAGCAGTACTTC
j_call: TRBJ2-7
v_call: TRBV28
d_call: TRBD2
clone_size: many